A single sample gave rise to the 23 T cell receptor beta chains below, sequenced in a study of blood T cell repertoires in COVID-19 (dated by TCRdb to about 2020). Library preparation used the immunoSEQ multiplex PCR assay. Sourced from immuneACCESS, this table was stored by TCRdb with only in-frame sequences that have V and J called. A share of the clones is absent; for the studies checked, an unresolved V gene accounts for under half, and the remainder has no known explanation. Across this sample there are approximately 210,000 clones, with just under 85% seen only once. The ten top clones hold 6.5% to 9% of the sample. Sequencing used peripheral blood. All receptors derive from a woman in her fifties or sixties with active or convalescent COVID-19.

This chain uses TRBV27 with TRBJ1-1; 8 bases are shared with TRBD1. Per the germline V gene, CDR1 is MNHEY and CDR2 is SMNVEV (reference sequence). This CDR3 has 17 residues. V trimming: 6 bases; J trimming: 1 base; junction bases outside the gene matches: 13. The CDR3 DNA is TGTGCCAGCAGGGACAGGGACCCCCGGGGAGGGAACACTGAAGCTTTCTTT. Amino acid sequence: CASRDRDPRGGNTEAFF.

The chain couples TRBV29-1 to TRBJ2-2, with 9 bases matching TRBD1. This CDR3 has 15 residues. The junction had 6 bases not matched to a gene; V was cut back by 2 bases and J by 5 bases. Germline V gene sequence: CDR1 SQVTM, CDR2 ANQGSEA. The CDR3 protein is CSVEKGTGLTGELFF. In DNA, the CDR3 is TGCAGCGTTGAAAAGGGGACAGGGTTAACCGGGGAGCTGTTTTTT.

CDR3 nucleotide sequence: TGTGCCAGCAGTGAAGTCCGCTCTGGGGCCAACGTCCTGACTTTC. Translated: CASSEVRSGANVLTF. The chain couples TRBV2 to TRBJ2-6; D not certain. V was cut by 1 base and J by 0 bases, with 4 bases left in between. Germline-derived CDR1 and CDR2 are SNHLY and FYNNEI. The CDR3 has 15 amino acids.

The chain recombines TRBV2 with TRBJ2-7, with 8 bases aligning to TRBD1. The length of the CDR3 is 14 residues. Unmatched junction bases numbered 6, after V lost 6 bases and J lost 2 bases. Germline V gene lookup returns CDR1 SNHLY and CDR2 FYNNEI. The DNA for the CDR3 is TGTGCCAGCAGGAAGGGACAGGCGACCTACGAGCAGTACTTC. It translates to CASRKGQATYEQYF.

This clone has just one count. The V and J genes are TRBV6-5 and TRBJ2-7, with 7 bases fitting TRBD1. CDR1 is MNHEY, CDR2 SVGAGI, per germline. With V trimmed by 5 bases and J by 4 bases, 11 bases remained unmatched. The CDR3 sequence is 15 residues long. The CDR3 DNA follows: TGTGCCAGCAGTCCCACCGGGACAGTACAATACGAGCAGTACTTC. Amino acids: CASSPTGTVQYEQYF.

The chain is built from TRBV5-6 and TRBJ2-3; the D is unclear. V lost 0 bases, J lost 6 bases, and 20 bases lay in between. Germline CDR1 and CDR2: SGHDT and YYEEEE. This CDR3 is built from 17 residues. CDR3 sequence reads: CASSLAIGRMSRDTQYF. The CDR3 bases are TGTGCCAGCAGCTTGGCCATCGGCCGGATGTCTAGGGATACGCAGTATTTT.

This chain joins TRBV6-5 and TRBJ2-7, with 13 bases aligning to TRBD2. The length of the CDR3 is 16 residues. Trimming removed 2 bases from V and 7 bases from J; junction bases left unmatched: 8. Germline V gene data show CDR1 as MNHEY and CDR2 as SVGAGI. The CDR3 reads CASSYPRLAGGPEQYV. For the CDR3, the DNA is TGTGCCAGCAGTTACCCGCGACTAGCGGGGGGCCCGGAGCAGTACGTC.

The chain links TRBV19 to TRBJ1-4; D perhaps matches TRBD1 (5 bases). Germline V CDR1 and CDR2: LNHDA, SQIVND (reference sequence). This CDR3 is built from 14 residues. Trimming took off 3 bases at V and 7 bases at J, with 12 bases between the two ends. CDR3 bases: TGTGCCAGTAGTATCGGGGGAATCGGTGAAAAACTGTTTTTT. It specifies CASSIGGIGEKLFF.

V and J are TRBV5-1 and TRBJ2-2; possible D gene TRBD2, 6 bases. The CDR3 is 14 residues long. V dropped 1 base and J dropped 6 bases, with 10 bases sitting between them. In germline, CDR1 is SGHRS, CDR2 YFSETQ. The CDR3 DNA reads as TGCGCCAGCAGCTTGAGGGAGGCCGCCGGGGAGCTGTTTTTT. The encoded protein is CASSLREAAGELFF. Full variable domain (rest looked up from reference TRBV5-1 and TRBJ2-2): KAGVTQTPRYLIKTRGQQVTLSCSPISGHRSVSWYQQTPGQGLQFLFEYFSETQRNKGNFPGRFSGRQFSNSRSEMNVSTLELGDSALYLCASSLREAAGELFFGEGSRLTVL.

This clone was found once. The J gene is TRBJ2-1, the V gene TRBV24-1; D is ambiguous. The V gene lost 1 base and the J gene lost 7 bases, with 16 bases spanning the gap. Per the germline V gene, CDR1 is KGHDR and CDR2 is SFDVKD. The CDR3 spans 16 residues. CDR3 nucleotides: TGTGCCACCAGTGATTTAAGGAGCTCTCATCTAAATGAGCAGTTCTTC. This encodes CATSDLRSSHLNEQFF.

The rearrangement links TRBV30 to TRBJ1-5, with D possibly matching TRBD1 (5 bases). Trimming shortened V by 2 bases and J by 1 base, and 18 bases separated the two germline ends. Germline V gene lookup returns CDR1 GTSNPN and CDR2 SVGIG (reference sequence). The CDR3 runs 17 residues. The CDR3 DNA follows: TGTGCCTGGAGTCACCGCCTTGGGGGAGGGAGCAATCAGCCCCAGCATTTT. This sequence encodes CAWSHRLGGGSNQPQHF.

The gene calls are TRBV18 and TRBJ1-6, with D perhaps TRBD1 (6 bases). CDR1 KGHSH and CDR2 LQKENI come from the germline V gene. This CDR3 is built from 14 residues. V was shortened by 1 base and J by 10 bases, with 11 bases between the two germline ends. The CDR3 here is CASSPLGANSPLHF. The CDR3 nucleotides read TGTGCCAGCTCACCACTGGGGGCGAACTCACCCCTCCACTTT.

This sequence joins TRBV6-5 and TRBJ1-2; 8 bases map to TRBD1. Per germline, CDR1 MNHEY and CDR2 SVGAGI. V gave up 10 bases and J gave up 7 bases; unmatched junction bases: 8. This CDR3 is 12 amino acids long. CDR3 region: CATTTGDRGYTF. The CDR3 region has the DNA TGTGCCACCACGACAGGGGATCGTGGCTACACCTTC.

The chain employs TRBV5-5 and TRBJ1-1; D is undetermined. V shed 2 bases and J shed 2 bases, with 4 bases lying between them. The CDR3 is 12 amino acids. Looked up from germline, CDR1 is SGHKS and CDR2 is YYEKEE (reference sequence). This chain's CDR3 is CASSFSNTEAFF. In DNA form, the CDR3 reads TGTGCCAGCAGCTTCTCCAACACTGAAGCTTTCTTT.

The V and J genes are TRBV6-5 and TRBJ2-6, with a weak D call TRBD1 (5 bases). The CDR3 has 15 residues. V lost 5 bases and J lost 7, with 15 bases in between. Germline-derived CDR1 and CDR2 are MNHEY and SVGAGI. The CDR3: CASSTPGFSANVLTF. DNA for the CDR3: TGTGCCAGCAGTACTCCAGGGTTCTCCGCCAACGTCCTGACTTTC.

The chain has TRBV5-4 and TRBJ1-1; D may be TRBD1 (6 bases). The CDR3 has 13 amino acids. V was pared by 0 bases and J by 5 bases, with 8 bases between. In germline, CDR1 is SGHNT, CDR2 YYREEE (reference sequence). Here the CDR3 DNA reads TGTGCCAGCAGCTTGGAGGGGGAAACTGAAGCTTTCTTT. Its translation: CASSLEGETEAFF.

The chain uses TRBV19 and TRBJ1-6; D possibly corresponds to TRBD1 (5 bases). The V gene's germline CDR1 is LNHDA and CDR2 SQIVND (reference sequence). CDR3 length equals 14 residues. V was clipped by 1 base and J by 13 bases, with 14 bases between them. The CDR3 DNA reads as TGTGCCAGTAGTATAGCCCCAGGGCGGGGGCCCCTCCACTTT. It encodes CASSIAPGRGPLHF.

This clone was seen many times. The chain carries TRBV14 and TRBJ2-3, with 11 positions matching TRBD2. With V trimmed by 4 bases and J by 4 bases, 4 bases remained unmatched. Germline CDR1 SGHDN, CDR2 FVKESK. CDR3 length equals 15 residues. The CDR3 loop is CASSPGTSGSDTQYF. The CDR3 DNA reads TGTGCCAGCAGCCCCGGGACTAGCGGTTCAGATACGCAGTATTTT.

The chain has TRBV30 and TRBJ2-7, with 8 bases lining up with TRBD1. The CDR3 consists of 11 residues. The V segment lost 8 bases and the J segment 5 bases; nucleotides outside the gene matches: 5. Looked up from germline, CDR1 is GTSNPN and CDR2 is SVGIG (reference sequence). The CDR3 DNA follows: TGTGCCCGGCAGGGGGCCAACGAGCAGTACTTC. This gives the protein CARQGANEQYF.

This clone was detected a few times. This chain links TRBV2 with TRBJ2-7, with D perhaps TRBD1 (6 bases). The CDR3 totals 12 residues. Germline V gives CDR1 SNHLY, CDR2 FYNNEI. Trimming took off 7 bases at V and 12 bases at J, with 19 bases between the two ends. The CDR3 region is CASKEGPQGPYF. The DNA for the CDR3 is TGTGCCAGCAAGGAAGGGCCCCAGGGGCCGTACTTC.

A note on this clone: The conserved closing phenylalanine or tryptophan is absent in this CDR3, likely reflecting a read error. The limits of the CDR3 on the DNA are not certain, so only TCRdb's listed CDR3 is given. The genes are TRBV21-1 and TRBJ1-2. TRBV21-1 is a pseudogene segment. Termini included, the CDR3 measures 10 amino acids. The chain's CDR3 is CASSKGLGRS.

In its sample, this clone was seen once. The CDR3 coding sequence is TGTGCCAGCAGTGACGCGGGACAGCTTTCCCCCTACGAGCAGTACGTC. Encoded protein: CASSDAGQLSPYEQYV. The rearrangement joins TRBV6-1 to TRBJ2-7, with D possibly matching TRBD1 (7 bases). The CDR3 is 16 residues long. Germline V gene sequence: CDR1 MNHNS, CDR2 SASEGT. V lost 3 bases and J 2 bases, leaving 17 bases between the germline ends.

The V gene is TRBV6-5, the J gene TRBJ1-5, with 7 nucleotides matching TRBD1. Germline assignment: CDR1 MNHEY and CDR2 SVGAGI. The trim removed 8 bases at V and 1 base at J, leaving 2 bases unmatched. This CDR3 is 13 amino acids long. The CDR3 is CASEGASNQPQHF. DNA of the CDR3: TGTGCCAGCGAGGGGGCAAGCAATCAGCCCCAGCATTTT.